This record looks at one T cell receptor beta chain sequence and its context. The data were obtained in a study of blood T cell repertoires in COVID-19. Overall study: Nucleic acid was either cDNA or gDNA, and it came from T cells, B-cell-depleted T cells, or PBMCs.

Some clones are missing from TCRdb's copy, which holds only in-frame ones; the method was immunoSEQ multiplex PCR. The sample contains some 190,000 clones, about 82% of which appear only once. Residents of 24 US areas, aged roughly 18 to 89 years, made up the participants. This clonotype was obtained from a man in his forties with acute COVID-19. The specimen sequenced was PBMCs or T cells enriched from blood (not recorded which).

CDR3 loop: CASSLLTGENQPQHF. CDR3 DNA: TGTGCCAGCAGTTTGTTGACAGGGGAGAATCAGCCCCAGCATTTT. The J gene is TRBJ1-5, the V gene TRBV28, with 8 bases aligning to TRBD1. Germline CDR1 MDHEN, CDR2 SYDVKM. V gave up 3 bases and J gave up 4 bases; unmatched junction bases: 5. This CDR3 region has 15 residues.